Each of the 9 T cell receptor beta chains below was sequenced from the same sample in a study of blood T cell repertoires in COVID-19. Sequencing used immunoSEQ multiplex PCR; TCRdb keeps in-frame clones, though not all of them. This sample has 250,000 to 300,000 clones, with about 85% found just once. Sequencing was performed on PBMCs or T cells enriched from blood (not recorded which). The receptors were gathered from a woman aged 45-60 years who had been exposed to COVID-19.

The CDR3 sequence: CASSQILSNRGTDTQYF. CDR3 nucleotide sequence: TGTGCCAGCAGCCAAATCTTATCAAACAGGGGCACAGATACGCAGTATTTT. This sequence joins TRBV3-1 (or the pseudogene TRBV3-2) and TRBJ2-3; tentative D call: TRBD1 (6 bases). This CDR3 region has 17 residues. Germline CDR1 LGHDT, CDR2 YNNKEL (reference sequence). V dropped 2 bases and J dropped 1 base, with 16 bases sitting between them.

The rearrangement links TRBV6-5 to TRBJ1-2, with D hard to call. The germline V gene has CDR1 MNHEY and CDR2 SVGAGI. The V gene lost 8 bases and the J gene lost 5 bases, with 9 bases spanning the gap. There are 11 residues in the CDR3. The DNA for the CDR3 is TGTGCCAGCGGAGGGCATTATGGCTACACCTTC. Encoded protein: CASGGHYGYTF.

The V gene is TRBV6-5, the J gene TRBJ1-2, with D tentatively TRBD1 (6 bases). V lost 1 base, J lost 2 bases, and 11 bases lay in between. CDR3 size: 15 residues. CDR1 and CDR2 from the germline V gene are MNHEY and SVGAGI. CDR3 residues: CASSYFGGLNYGYTF. The CDR3 nucleotides are TGTGCCAGCAGTTACTTCGGGGGGCTCAACTATGGCTACACCTTC.

This clone appeared a single time. The chain has TRBV5-4 and TRBJ2-7, with 7 bases matching TRBD1. V trimming: 4 bases; J trimming: 1 base; junction bases outside the gene matches: 14. CDR1 and CDR2 from the germline V gene are SGHNT and YYREEE (reference sequence). This CDR3 is built from 17 residues. The CDR3 DNA reads TGTGCCAGCAGCCCTACCCCGGACAGGATTTTTTCCTACGAGCAGTACTTC. Its protein is CASSPTPDRIFSYEQYF.

The chain is built from TRBV6-5 and TRBJ2-7, with 7 bases that match TRBD1. This CDR3 region has 14 residues. Germline V gene sequence: CDR1 MNHEY, CDR2 SVGAGI. Germline trimming cut 8 bases from V and 2 bases from J; bases unmatched to any gene: 9. CDR3 sequence (DNA): TGTGCCAGCGCCAACCTCGGGACAGCCTACGAGCAGTACTTC. Protein: CASANLGTAYEQYF.

A note on this clone: Different DNA sequences within this sample yield the same CDR3. The rearrangement joins TRBV7-3 to TRBJ1-3; unclear D gene. Trimming removed 1 base from V and 4 bases from J, with 5 bases in between. Germline values: CDR1 SGHTA, CDR2 FQGTGA. The CDR3 has 13 amino acids. In nucleotides, the CDR3 is TGTGCCAGCAGCTTAAGTGGCGGAAACACCATATATTTT. Its protein product is CASSLSGGNTIYF.

CDR3 bases: TGTGCCAGCAGCAACCGGGACAGGGGTAGAACTAATGAAAAACTGTTTTTT. Translation gives CASSNRDRGRTNEKLFF. J is TRBJ1-4 and V is TRBV7-4; 10 bases match TRBD1. This CDR3 is built from 17 residues. V lost 5 bases to trimming and J lost 1 base; unmatched junction nucleotides: 7. The V gene's germline CDR1 is SGHVT and CDR2 SQSDAQ.

This clone was seen more than once but under ten times. The chain combines TRBV4-1 with TRBJ1-6, with 7 positions matching TRBD1. V was clipped by 6 bases and J by 0 bases; unmatched bases: 17. The CDR3 contains 20 residues. Germline values: CDR1 MGHRA, CDR2 YSYEKL. The CDR3 is CASSHTPGQVASSYNSPLHF. The CDR3 bases are TGCGCCAGCAGTCACACTCCCGGACAGGTGGCGAGCTCCTATAATTCACCCCTCCACTTT.

The DNA for the CDR3 is TGTGCCAGCTCACCGTCGGGACAGGGGCTTACTGAAGCTTTCTTT. Amino acids: CASSPSGQGLTEAFF. J is TRBJ1-1 and V is TRBV18, with 10 bases lining up with TRBD1. This CDR3 spans 15 amino acids. V shed 3 bases, J shed 5 bases, and the junction held 6 bases outside the gene matches. Germline V CDR1 and CDR2: KGHSH, LQKENI.